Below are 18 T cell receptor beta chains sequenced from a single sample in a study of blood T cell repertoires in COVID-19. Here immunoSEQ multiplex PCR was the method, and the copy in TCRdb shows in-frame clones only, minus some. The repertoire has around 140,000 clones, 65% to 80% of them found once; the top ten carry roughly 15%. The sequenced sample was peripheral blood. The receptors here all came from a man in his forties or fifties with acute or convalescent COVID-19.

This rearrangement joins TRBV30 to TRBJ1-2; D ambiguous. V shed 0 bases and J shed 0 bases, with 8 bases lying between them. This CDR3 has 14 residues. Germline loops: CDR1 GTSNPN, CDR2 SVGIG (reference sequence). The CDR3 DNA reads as TGTGCCTGGAGTGTAACACCTTCTAACTATGGCTACACCTTC. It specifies CAWSVTPSNYGYTF.

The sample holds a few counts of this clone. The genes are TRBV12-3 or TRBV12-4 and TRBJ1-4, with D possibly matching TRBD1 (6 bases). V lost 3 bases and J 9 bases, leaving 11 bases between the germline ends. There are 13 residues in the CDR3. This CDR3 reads CASSLTGLQKLFF. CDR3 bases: TGTGCCAGCAGTTTGACAGGCCTCCAAAAACTGTTTTTT.

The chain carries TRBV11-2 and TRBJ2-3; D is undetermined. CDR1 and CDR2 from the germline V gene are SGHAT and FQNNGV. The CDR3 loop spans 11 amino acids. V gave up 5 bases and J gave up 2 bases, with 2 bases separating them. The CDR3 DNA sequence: TGTGCCAGCAGCCTCACAGATACGCAGTATTTT. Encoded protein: CASSLTDTQYF.

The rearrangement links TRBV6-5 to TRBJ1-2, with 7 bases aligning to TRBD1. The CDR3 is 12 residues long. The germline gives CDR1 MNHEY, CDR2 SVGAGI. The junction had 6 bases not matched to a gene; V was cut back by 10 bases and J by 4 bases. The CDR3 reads CAIQQGGYGYTF. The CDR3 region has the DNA TGTGCCATTCAGCAGGGGGGCTATGGCTACACCTTC.

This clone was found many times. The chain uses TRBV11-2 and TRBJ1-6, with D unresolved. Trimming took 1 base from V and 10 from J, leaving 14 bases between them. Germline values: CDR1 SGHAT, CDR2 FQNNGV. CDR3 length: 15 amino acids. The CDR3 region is CASSLGEAGRSPLHF. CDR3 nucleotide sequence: TGTGCCAGCAGCTTAGGCGAGGCCGGGAGGTCACCCCTCCACTTT.

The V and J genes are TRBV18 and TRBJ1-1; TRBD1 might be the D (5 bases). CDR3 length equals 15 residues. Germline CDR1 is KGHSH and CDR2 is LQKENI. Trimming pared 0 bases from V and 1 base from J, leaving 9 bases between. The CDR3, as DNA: TGTGCCAGCTCACCACCGCAGGGCGCGAACACTGAAGCTTTCTTT. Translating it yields CASSPPQGANTEAFF.

CDR3 sequence reads: CATSTTGGADTQYF. Here the CDR3 DNA reads TGTGCCACCAGTACGACAGGGGGAGCAGATACGCAGTATTTT. This chain uses TRBV24-1 with TRBJ2-3; 9 nucleotides align to TRBD1. The germline V gene encodes CDR1 KGHDR and CDR2 SFDVKD. The CDR3 runs to 14 residues. V dropped 6 bases and J dropped 4; count of bases not matched to a gene: 4.

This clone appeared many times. The CDR3 loop reads CASSMGGKGQPQHF. DNA for the CDR3: TGTGCCAGCAGCATGGGGGGGAAGGGGCAGCCCCAGCATTTT. The chain couples TRBV11-2 to TRBJ1-5, with TRBD1 as a possible D gene (5 bases). CDR1 is SGHAT, CDR2 FQNNGV, per germline. The CDR3 runs 14 residues. V was pared by 5 bases and J by 7 bases, with 15 bases between.

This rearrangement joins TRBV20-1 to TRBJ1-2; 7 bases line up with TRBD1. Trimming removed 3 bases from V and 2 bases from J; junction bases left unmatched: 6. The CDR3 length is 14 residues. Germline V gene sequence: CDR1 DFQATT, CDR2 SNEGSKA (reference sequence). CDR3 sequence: CSASQGGSNYGYTF. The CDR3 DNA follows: TGCAGTGCTAGTCAGGGGGGATCAAACTATGGCTACACCTTC.

CDR3 sequence: CASSVEPAGIRNEQFF. The CDR3 nucleotides read TGTGCCAGCAGCGTAGAGCCAGCGGGAATTAGGAATGAGCAGTTCTTC. The chain combines TRBV9 with TRBJ2-1; 7 nucleotides align to TRBD2. The CDR3 contains 16 residues. With 0 bases clipped from V and 7 bases from J, the junction kept 10 bases outside the gene matches. The germline V gene encodes CDR1 SGDLS and CDR2 YYNGEE.

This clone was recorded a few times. The CDR3 coding sequence is TGTGCCAGCAGCTTAGCACGAGGCGGGGGGGCCATGGATGAGCAGTTCTTC. Translation gives CASSLARGGGAMDEQFF. The rearrangement joins TRBV7-9 to TRBJ2-1, with TRBD2 matching over 9 bases. This CDR3 spans 17 amino acids. Trimming removed 0 bases from V and 8 bases from J; junction bases left unmatched: 11. Germline CDR1 is SEHNR and CDR2 is FQNEAQ (reference sequence).

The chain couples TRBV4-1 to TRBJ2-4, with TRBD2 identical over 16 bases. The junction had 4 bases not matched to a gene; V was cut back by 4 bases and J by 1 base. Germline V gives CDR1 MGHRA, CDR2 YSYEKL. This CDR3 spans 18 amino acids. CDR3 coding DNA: TGCGCCAGCAGCCCGGGACTAGCGGGGGGGGCGGCCAAAAACATTCAGTACTTC. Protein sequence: CASSPGLAGGAAKNIQYF.

The CDR3 here is CASGLVQGEDTEAFF. The CDR3 DNA follows: TGTGCTAGTGGTTTGGTACAAGGGGAGGACACTGAAGCTTTCTTT. The gene calls are TRBV12-5 and TRBJ1-1; tentatively, D is TRBD1 (5 bases). The CDR3 is made up of 15 amino acids. V gave up 0 bases and J gave up 3 bases, with 11 bases separating them. Germline V gene data show CDR1 as LGHNT and CDR2 as FRNRAP. The full variable domain, rest sourced from reference TRBV12-5 and TRBJ1-1, is DARVTQTPRHKVTEMGQEVTMRCQPILGHNTVFWYRQTMMQGLELLAYFRNRAPLDDSGMPKDRFSAEMPDATLATLKIQPSEPRDSAVYFCASGLVQGEDTEAFFGQGTRLTVV.

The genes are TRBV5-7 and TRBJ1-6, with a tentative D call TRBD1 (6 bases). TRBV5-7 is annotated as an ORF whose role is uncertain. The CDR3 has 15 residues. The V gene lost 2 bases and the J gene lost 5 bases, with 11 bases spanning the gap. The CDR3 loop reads CASSFPDRNNSPLHF. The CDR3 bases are TGTGCCAGCAGCTTCCCGGACAGAAATAATTCACCCCTCCACTTT.

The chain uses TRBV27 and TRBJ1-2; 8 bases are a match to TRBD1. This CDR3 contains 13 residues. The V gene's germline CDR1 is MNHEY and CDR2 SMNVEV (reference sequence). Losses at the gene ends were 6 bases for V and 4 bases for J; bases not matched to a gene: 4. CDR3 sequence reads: CASRRTGPYGYTF. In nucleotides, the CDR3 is TGTGCCAGCAGAAGGACAGGGCCCTATGGCTACACCTTC.

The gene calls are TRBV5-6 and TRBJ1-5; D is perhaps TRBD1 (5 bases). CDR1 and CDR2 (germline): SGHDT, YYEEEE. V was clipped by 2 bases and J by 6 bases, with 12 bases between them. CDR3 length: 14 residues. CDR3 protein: CASSLRGSGQPQHF. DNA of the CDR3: TGTGCCAGCAGCTTAAGGGGATCGGGTCAGCCCCAGCATTTT.

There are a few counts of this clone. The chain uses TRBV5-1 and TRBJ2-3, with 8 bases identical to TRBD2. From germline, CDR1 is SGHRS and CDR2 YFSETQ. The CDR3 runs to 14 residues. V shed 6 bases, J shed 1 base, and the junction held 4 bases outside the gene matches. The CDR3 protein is CASTDSGGTDTQYF. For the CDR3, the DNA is TGCGCCAGCACCGATAGCGGGGGCACAGATACGCAGTATTTT.

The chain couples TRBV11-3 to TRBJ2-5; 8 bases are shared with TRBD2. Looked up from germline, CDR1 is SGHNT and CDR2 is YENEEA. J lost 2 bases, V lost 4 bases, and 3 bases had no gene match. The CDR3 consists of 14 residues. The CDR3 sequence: CASSSGGRQETQYF. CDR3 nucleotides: TGTGCCAGCAGCTCCGGCGGGAGGCAAGAGACCCAGTACTTC.